This TCR beta chain was documented in a study of human T cells and chemical hapten exposure. Germline assignment: CDR1 MNHEY and CDR2 SMNVEV (reference sequence). The CDR3 sequence is 15 residues long. V was cut by 3 bases and J by 0 bases, with 8 bases left in between. This sample's time point: pre-sensitization, week 0. Treatment in this sample: therapeutic diphenylcyclopropenone sensitization with weekly scalp DPC. About this clonotype itself: Its matching antigen is unknown.

From the RACE reads, TCRdb called clonotypes with MiXCR, one entry per CDR3 protein. This table holds around 380,000 distinct CDR3 sequences, about 5.4% found once. Study-wide findings and caveats: TCRs whose frequency exceeded 1 in 1000 remained the same following DPC sensitization. A positive correlation with patch test score was shown by PT1 expanded TCR counts.

The chain employs TRBV27 and TRBJ2-2; no clear D gene. This clonotype was sampled from a woman younger than 30 with alopecia areata. Some clones in this sample may be carry-over from other donors' samples. The sequencing used whole blood, collected in connection with sensitization to the hapten diphenylcyclopropenone (DPC). The CDR3 DNA sequence: TGTGCCAGCAGTTTTGAGAGCCCGAACACCGGGGAGCTGTTTTTT. Encoded protein: CASSFESPNTGELFF.